The rows below give T cell receptor beta chains drawn from one sample of a study of blood T cell repertoires in COVID-19. Clones were sequenced by immunoSEQ multiplex PCR, and TCRdb holds only the in-frame ones, with some missing. The sample has approximately 450,000 clones; 80% to 90% are singletons. What was sequenced was PBMCs or T cells enriched from blood (not recorded which). The receptors come from a man aged 30 to 45 who had recovered from COVID-19. CDR3s include the opening cysteine and the closing phenylalanine or tryptophan. A D gene is named only where the DNA matches it firmly. Clone size is stated in some rows and not others, as once, few, many or a class when expanded.

TGTGCCAGCAGCTTGGGTTGGGAGTGGGTAGAAGATACGCAGTATTTT	CASSLGWEWVEDTQYF	NA	few	TRBV7-9	TRBJ2-3
TGTGCCAGCAGTTTTGGAGGGCAAGAGACCCAGTACTTC	CASSFGGQETQYF	NA	NA	TRBV12-3/TRBV12-4	TRBJ2-5
TGTGCCAGCAGTTCTTCTCCCAGTGAAGCTTTCTTT	CASSSSPSEAFF	NA	once	TRBV12-3/TRBV12-4	TRBJ1-1
TGTGCCACCAGTGATTCAGATTCCTACGAGCAGTACTTC	CATSDSDSYEQYF	NA	NA	TRBV24-1	TRBJ2-7
TGCGCCAGCAGCTTGGGTAGCGCTTTAAGCTCCTACGAGCAGTACTTC	CASSLGSALSSYEQYF	NA	NA	TRBV5-1	TRBJ2-7
TGTGCCAGCAGCTTAGCCAGCGGGAGCGCAGATACGCAGTATTTT	CASSLASGSADTQYF	TRBD2	NA	TRBV13	TRBJ2-3
TGCGCCAGCAGCTTGGGGGGAGCGGAAACCGGGGAGCTGTTTTTT	CASSLGGAETGELFF	NA	NA	TRBV5-1	TRBJ2-2
TGTGCCAGCAGCTTCTATAGGGGACAGGGGGAGACCCAGTACTTC	CASSFYRGQGETQYF	TRBD1	NA	TRBV7-9	TRBJ2-5
TGTGCCAGCAGCTCCCCTCGAGGGAGGACGAACACCGGGGAGCTGTTTTTT	CASSSPRGRTNTGELFF	NA	NA	TRBV7-9	TRBJ2-2
TGTGCCAGCAGCTTCCAGCGGGTAAATAATGAGCAGTTCTTC	CASSFQRVNNEQFF	NA	NA	TRBV11-2	TRBJ2-1
TGTGCCAGCTCACCACCTTTGACAGACAGGGCAAATGAAGCTTTCTTT	CASSPPLTDRANEAFF	TRBD1	NA	TRBV18	TRBJ1-1
TGTGCCAGTAGTTCGCGGACAGGGGGCTCGGGCGAGCAGTACTTC	CASSSRTGGSGEQYF	TRBD1	NA	TRBV19	TRBJ2-7
TGTGCCAGCAGTCCTCGGACTAGCGGCGTAAGCACAGATACGCAGTATTTT	CASSPRTSGVSTDTQYF	TRBD2	once	TRBV6-6	TRBJ2-3
TGTGCTACCACCCCCGGGACAGCGAGCTCTGGGGCCAACGTCCTGACTTTC	CATTPGTASSGANVLTF	TRBD1	once	TRBV28	TRBJ2-6
TGTGCCAGCAGTGAAGCGGGGGGGACAGGTGGAGTAGATACGCAGTATTTT	CASSEAGGTGGVDTQYF	NA	NA	TRBV6-1	TRBJ2-3
TGTGCCAGCAGCTTAGCTCGCGGGAGTTTCGGGGAGACCCAGTACTTC	CASSLARGSFGETQYF	TRBD2	NA	TRBV7-2	TRBJ2-5
TGTGCCAGCAGCTTATTACAGGGTGATCAGCCCCAGCATTTT	CASSLLQGDQPQHF	NA	NA	TRBV7-2	TRBJ1-5
TGTGCCAGTAGTGCGCAGGGGGTTGGGGCCAACGTCCTGACTTTC	CASSAQGVGANVLTF	TRBD1	NA	TRBV19	TRBJ2-6
TGCAGCGTTGATCCAGGGCATGGAAACACCATATATTTT	CSVDPGHGNTIYF	NA	NA	TRBV29-1	TRBJ1-3
TGTGCCAGCAGTTTATCGGGCCATTCCTACGAGCAGTACTTC	CASSLSGHSYEQYF	NA	NA	TRBV27	TRBJ2-7
TGTGCCAGCAGTCAAGTAGCGGGGGCTGGTGAAGCTTTCTTT	CASSQVAGAGEAFF	NA	NA	TRBV27	TRBJ1-1
TGTGCCTGGAGGGAGACAGGGGGCCTCGCGGAGAGCTACAATGAGCAGTTCTTC	CAWRETGGLAESYNEQFF	TRBD1	NA	TRBV30	TRBJ2-1
TGTGCCAGTGGGACAGTAGATAGCAATCAGCCCCAGCATTTT	CASGTVDSNQPQHF	TRBD1	NA	TRBV28	TRBJ1-5
TGTGCCAGCAGTTGGGGACAGGGTTATGGCTACACCTTC	CASSWGQGYGYTF	TRBD1	NA	TRBV28	TRBJ1-2
TGCGCCAGCAGTGAGTTAGGGGGATCAGGGGGCAAGCAGTACTTC	CASSELGGSGGKQYF	TRBD1	NA	TRBV10-2	TRBJ2-7
TGTGCCAGCAGCTTAGGCCCCAGGGAAGATGAAAAACTGTTTTTT	CASSLGPREDEKLFF	NA	NA	TRBV7-9	TRBJ1-4
TGTGCCACCAGCGGATCGGACAGGGGACCCCCCGAAGACGATCAGCCCCAGCATTTT	CATSGSDRGPPEDDQPQHF	TRBD1	NA	TRBV15	TRBJ1-5
TGTGCCAGTAGTATCGAAATCGGGAGTTCTAACTATGGCTACACCTTC	CASSIEIGSSNYGYTF	NA	NA	TRBV19	TRBJ1-2
TGTGCCAGCAGCCCCTCGGGATTGAACACTGAAGCTTTCTTT	CASSPSGLNTEAFF	NA	NA	TRBV9	TRBJ1-1
TGTGCCAGCAGGACGAACAGGGGGAACACCGGGGAGCTGTTTTTT	CASRTNRGNTGELFF	TRBD1	NA	TRBV6-5	TRBJ2-2
TGTGCCAGCTCACCTCCTACATCAGGGAACACTGAAGCTTTCTTT	CASSPPTSGNTEAFF	NA	NA	TRBV18	TRBJ1-1